This record looks at one TCR beta chain sequence and its context. Its target is unknown. All donors participated as healthy donors of bone marrow. Primers: 60 Vbeta forward and 13 Jbeta reverse. TCRdb's table, derived via immunoSEQ multiplex PCR, lists solely in-frame clones and lacks some. The sample lists about 140,000 clones, roughly 87% seen once, with around 0.51% in the top ten. Germline-derived CDR1 and CDR2 are SGDLS and YYNGEE. Trimming took 2 bases from V and 0 from J, leaving 12 bases between them. The CDR3 has 15 residues. This sample was taken from a study of cytomegalovirus exposure and HLA in healthy donors. Whole-study results and caveats: The number of N-insertions in an Asian-associated ancestry cluster was reportedly below the 666-donor mean in a later analysis.

The receptor comes from a woman between 40 and 50 years old in good health and CMV-seronegative. Sequenced sample: PBMCs. The rearrangement uses TRBV9 and TRBJ2-7, with D perhaps TRBD2 (5 bases). The CDR3 DNA reads TGTGCCAGCAGCGTCGAGGGAGTACCCTCCTACGAGCAGTACTTC. Its protein product is CASSVEGVPSYEQYF.